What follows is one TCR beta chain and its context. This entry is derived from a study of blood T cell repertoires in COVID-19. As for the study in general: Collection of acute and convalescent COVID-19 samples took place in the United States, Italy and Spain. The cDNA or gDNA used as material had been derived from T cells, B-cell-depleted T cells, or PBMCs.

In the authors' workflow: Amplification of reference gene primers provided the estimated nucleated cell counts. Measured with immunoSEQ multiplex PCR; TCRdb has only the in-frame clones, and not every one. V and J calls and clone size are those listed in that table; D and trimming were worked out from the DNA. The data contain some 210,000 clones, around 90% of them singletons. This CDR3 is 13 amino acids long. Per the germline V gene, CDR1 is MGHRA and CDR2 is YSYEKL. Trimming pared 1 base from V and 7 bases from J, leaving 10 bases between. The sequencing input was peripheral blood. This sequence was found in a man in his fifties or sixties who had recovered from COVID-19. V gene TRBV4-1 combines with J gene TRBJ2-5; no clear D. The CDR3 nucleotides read TGCGCCAGCAGCCAAGTTTCCCCAGGGACCCAGTACTTC. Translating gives CASSQVSPGTQYF.